What follows are 13 T cell receptor beta chains derived from one specimen sequenced in a study of T-cell memory formation after mild COVID-19 (dated by TCRdb to the early 2020s). Library prep was done by 5' RACE. TCRdb lists the instrument as Illumina NovaSeq 6000. TCRdb trimmed the raw reads at Q25, called clones with MiXCR and kept productive beta chains. One record per CDR3 amino acid sequence lists the most common genes and DNA. This sample is represented by around 250,000 distinct CDR3 sequences; around 16% of them were singletons. 22% of the sample lies in the top ten. The sequencing input was PBMCs or a T cell subset sorted from them (not recorded which). The origin of the receptors is a man between 18 and 35 years old who had mild COVID-19 (a few samples of this study predate the infection). The sample titles of this study are shuffled in the database, so cell type and time point are left out; the donor was told from shared clones.

This clonotype appeared a few times. J is TRBJ2-1 and V is TRBV7-9; 13 positions agree with TRBD2. Germline-derived CDR1 and CDR2 are SEHNR and FQNEAQ (reference sequence). Trimming at V came to 4 bases and at J to 6 bases, leaving 9 bases not matched to a gene. The CDR3 covers 17 residues. The CDR3 DNA follows: TGTGCCAGCAGCTCCAACCCCAGACTAGCGGGGGGCAATGAGCAGTTCTTC. As protein: CASSSNPRLAGGNEQFF.

This clonotype was counted a few times. The chain recombines TRBV11-2 with TRBJ2-2; D gene uncertain. Germline CDR1 SGHAT, CDR2 FQNNGV. This CDR3 has 16 residues. Trimming removed 5 bases at V and 1 base at J, with 14 bases between. Here the CDR3 DNA reads TGTGCCAGCAGCCGAGTGAGCCAACTGAACACCGGGGAGCTGTTTTTT. Encoded protein: CASSRVSQLNTGELFF.

The V call is TRBV18, the J call TRBJ1-1, with D uncertain. V gave up 3 bases and J gave up 6 bases, with 14 bases separating them. The germline CDR1 and CDR2 sequences are KGHSH and LQKENI. The CDR3 runs 14 residues. CDR3 loop: CASSPPVGSPEAFF. For the CDR3, the DNA is TGTGCCAGCTCACCCCCGGTGGGTTCTCCTGAAGCTTTCTTT.

The table lists this clonotype with a few counts. The chain combines TRBV5-1 with TRBJ1-5, with no clear D. CDR3 length: 12 amino acids. The V end lost 7 bases, the J end lost 15 bases, and 20 bases lay between the germline ends. Germline V gives CDR1 SGHRS, CDR2 YFSETQ. The CDR3 nucleotides read TGCGCCAGCTCACATCCACGGGCCCAAAGGCATTTT. Translating gives CASSHPRAQRHF.

J is TRBJ2-5 and V is TRBV4-2; the D gene could be TRBD1 or TRBD2 (6 bases each). V was shortened by 4 bases and J by 4 bases, with 19 bases between the two germline ends. CDR3 size: 16 residues. CDR1 is LGHNA, CDR2 YNFKEQ, per germline. The CDR3 here is CASSPKGTGRGETQYF. The CDR3 DNA reads as TGTGCCAGCAGCCCCAAGGGTACAGGGCGGGGAGAGACCCAGTACTTC.

Written as DNA, the CDR3 is TGCGCCAGCAGCCAAGAATGGACTAGCGGGGGTCAAGAGACCCAGTACTTC. Its translation is CASSQEWTSGGQETQYF. V and J are TRBV4-1 and TRBJ2-5; TRBD2 aligns across 13 bases. The germline gives CDR1 MGHRA, CDR2 YSYEKL. There are 17 residues in the CDR3. V lost 0 bases and J lost 2; bases outside the gene matches: 3.

The rearrangement links TRBV5-1 to TRBJ2-4; D gene unclear. This CDR3 has 15 amino acids. The V end was cut by 1 base, the J end by 2 bases, with 10 bases between. CDR1 and CDR2 (germline): SGHRS, YFSETQ. The CDR3 region has the DNA TGCGCCAGCAGCTTGAGCTCGGCAACCAAAAACATTCAGTACTTC. Amino acid sequence: CASSLSSATKNIQYF.

In its sample, this clonotype was seen a few times. The chain joins TRBV12-3 or TRBV12-4 to TRBJ2-3, with D possibly being TRBD1 (5 bases). The CDR3 is 15 residues long. Trimming pared 1 base from V and 0 bases from J, leaving 8 bases between. The CDR3 protein is CASSLGQISTDTQYF. CDR3 sequence (DNA): TGTGCCAGCAGTTTAGGACAGATTAGCACAGATACGCAGTATTTT.

This clonotype was detected a few times. The chain has TRBV6-5 and TRBJ2-5, with 8 bases identical to TRBD2. The V segment lost 6 bases and the J segment 5 bases; nucleotides outside the gene matches: 11. The length of the CDR3 is 15 residues. Germline values: CDR1 MNHEY, CDR2 SVGAGI. CDR3 sequence reads: CASRKGLADLETQYF. DNA of the CDR3: TGTGCCAGCAGGAAAGGACTAGCCGATCTGGAGACCCAGTACTTC.

This clonotype turned up a few times. The chain uses TRBV11-1 and TRBJ2-3; 9 bases line up with TRBD1. This CDR3 comprises 16 residues. Germline CDR1 and CDR2: SGHAT and FQDESV (reference sequence). With V trimmed by 6 bases and J by 6 bases, 13 bases remained unmatched. CDR3 sequence reads: CASSLLHRGPEDTQYF. As DNA, the CDR3 is TGTGCCAGCAGTCTACTTCACAGGGGGCCAGAGGATACGCAGTATTTT.

This chain joins TRBV11-2 and TRBJ1-1; weak D call: TRBD1 (6 bases). This CDR3 comprises 15 residues. V lost 5 bases and J 3 bases, leaving 16 bases between the germline ends. CDR1 and CDR2 (germline): SGHAT, FQNNGV. As DNA, the CDR3 is TGTGCCAGCAGCCCTGCGGACAGCGGTTACACTGAAGCTTTCTTT. As protein: CASSPADSGYTEAFF.

The chain couples TRBV29-1 to TRBJ2-7; 8 bases line up with TRBD1. The CDR3 has 12 amino acids. After removal of 8 bases from V and 6 bases from J, the junction contained 9 bases not matched to a gene. Germline loops: CDR1 SQVTM, CDR2 ANQGSEA. The CDR3 nucleotides read TGCAGCTCACGGACAGGGCGCGGCGAGCAGTACTTC. This encodes CSSRTGRGEQYF.

This clonotype was counted only a few times. The chain recombines TRBV7-8 with TRBJ1-2; D gene ambiguous. This CDR3 comprises 13 residues. The V end was cut by 5 bases, the J end by 4 bases, with 11 bases between. Germline lookup yields CDR1 SGHVS and CDR2 FQNEAQ. The CDR3 sequence: CASSPPISYGYTF. The CDR3, as DNA: TGTGCCAGCAGCCCCCCGATCTCCTATGGCTACACCTTC.